The entry below gives a single T cell receptor beta chain sequence along with its context. There are a few counts of this clonotype. Its cognate antigen has yet to be identified. No clone much larger than this one lies a single base away; base qualities are absent. The data belong to a study of liver allograft versus peripheral blood T cells (dated by TCRdb to 2018 to 2021). The study in broad terms: The study compared T cell receptor repertoires found within transplanted livers against repertoires in the peripheral blood of liver transplant recipients.

Sequenced on an Illumina MiSeq. TCRdb reran the public reads through fastp at Q25 and MiXCR, keeping productive beta chains. Rows are combined by CDR3 protein, so each entry shows the most common genes and DNA. For this sample there are 3,500 to 4,000 distinct CDR3 sequences; around 21% appear just once. The ten largest account for around 4.1% of the sample. The study at large found these results: T cell receptor repertoires inside liver allografts were reported to be different from the repertoires detected in peripheral blood.

V is cut back by 1 base and J by 9 bases, with 15 bases in the junction unmatched. Counted from cysteine to phenylalanine, this CDR3 has 17 amino acids. Only the CDR3 DNA is retained, 51 bases long and in frame from the first base. Via the germline V gene, CDR1 is KGHSH and CDR2 LQKENI. This clonotype originated in a human patient who had a liver transplant. The graft donor may be the source of some T cells after a transplant. The chain is encoded by TRBV18 joined to TRBJ2-3; 8 middle bases align to TRBD1. The bases are TGTGCCAGCTCACCACTTGTTACGGGACAGGTCGGAAGCACGCAGTATTTT. It translates to CASSPLVTGQVGSTQYF.